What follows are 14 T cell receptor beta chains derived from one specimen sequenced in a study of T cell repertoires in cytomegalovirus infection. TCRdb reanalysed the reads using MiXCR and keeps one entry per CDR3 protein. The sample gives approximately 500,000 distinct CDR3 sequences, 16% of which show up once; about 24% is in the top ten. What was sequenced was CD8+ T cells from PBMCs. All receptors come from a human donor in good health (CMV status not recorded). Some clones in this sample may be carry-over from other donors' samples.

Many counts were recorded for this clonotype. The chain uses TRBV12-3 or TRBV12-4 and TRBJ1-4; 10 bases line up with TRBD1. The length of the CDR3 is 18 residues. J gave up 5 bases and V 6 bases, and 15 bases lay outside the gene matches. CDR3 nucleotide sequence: TGTGCCAGCAGGCCGACCGGGACAGGGGTCATACTAAATGAAAAACTGTTTTTT. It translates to CASRPTGTGVILNEKLFF.

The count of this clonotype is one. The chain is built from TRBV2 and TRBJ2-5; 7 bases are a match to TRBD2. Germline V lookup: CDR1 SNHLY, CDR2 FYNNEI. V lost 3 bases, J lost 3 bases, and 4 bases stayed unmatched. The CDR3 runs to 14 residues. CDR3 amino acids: CASSDRLAKETQYF. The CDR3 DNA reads TGTGCCAGCAGTGACCGACTAGCCAAAGAGACCCAGTACTTC.

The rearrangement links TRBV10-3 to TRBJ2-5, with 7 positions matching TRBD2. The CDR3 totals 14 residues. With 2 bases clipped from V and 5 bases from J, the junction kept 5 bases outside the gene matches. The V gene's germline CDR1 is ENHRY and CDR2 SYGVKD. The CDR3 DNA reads TGTGCCATCAGTGAGAGAGCGGGGTTGGAGACCCAGTACTTC. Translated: CAISERAGLETQYF.

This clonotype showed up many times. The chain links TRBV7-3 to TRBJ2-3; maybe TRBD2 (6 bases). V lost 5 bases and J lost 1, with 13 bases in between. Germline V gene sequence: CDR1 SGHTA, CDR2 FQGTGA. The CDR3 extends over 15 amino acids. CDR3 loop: CASSLYSGGTDTQYF. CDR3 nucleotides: TGTGCCAGCAGCCTATATAGCGGAGGCACAGATACGCAGTATTTT.

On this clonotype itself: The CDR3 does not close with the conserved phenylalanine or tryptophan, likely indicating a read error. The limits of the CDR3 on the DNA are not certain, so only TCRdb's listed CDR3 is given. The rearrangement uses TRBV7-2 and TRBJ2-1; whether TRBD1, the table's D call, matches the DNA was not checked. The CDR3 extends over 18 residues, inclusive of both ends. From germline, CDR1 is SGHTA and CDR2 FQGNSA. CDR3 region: CASSLAPLTTVTHNEQLL.

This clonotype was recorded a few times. CDR3 protein: CASSYTDSYEQYF. In DNA, the CDR3 is TGTGCCAGCAGTTACACGGACTCCTACGAGCAGTACTTC. This chain links TRBV6-5 with TRBJ2-7; no definite D call. V lost 2 bases and J lost 0, with 5 bases in between. CDR1 and CDR2 from the germline V gene are MNHEY and SVGAGI. This CDR3 comprises 13 residues.

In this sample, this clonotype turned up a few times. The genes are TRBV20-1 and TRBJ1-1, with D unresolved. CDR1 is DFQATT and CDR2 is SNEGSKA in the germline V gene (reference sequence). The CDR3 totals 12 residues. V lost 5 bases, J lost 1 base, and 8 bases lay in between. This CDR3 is CSAGSANTEAFF. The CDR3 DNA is TGCAGTGCTGGGTCTGCGAACACTGAAGCTTTCTTT.

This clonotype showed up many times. The CDR3 bases are TGCAGTGCGGATGGGACAGCCAGTTACGAGCAGTACTTC. As protein: CSADGTASYEQYF. The J gene is TRBJ2-7, the V gene TRBV20-1, with 7 bases matching TRBD1. Germline loops: CDR1 DFQATT, CDR2 SNEGSKA (reference sequence). The CDR3 runs to 13 residues. V was pared by 6 bases and J by 4 bases, with 9 bases of the junction left unmatched.

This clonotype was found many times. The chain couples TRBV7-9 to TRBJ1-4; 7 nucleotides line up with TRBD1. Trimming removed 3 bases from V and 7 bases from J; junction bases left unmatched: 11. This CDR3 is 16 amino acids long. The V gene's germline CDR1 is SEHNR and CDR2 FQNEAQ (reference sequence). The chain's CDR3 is CASSFWERQGGEKLFF. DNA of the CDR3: TGTGCCAGCAGCTTCTGGGAGAGACAGGGTGGTGAAAAACTGTTTTTT.

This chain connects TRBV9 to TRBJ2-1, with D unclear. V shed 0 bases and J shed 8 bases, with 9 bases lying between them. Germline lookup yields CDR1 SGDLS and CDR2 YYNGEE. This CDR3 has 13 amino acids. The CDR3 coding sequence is TGTGCCAGCAGCGTAGCAGGTAGGGATGAGCAGTTCTTC. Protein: CASSVAGRDEQFF.

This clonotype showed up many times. The chain's CDR3 is CASSETGGLNTEAFF. DNA for the CDR3: TGTGCCAGCAGCGAGACAGGGGGTTTAAACACTGAAGCTTTCTTT. The chain links TRBV7-6 to TRBJ1-1; TRBD1 matches 9 bases. The CDR3 extends over 15 amino acids. The germline gives CDR1 SGHVS, CDR2 FNYEAQ. The V gene end was trimmed by 5 bases and the J gene end by 2 bases; junction bases not matched to a gene: 6.

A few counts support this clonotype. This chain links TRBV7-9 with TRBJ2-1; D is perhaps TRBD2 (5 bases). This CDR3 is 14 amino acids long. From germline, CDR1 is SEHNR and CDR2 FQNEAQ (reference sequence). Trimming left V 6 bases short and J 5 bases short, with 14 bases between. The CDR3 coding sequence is TGTGCCAGCAGTTTTCTCCCTAGCCACAATGAGCAGTTCTTC. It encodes CASSFLPSHNEQFF.

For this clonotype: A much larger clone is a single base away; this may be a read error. The CDR3 here is CASSFGGTRETQNF. The CDR3 region has the DNA TGTGCCAGCAGCTTTGGAGGGACTAGAGAGACCCAGAACTTC. V gene TRBV11-2 combines with J gene TRBJ2-5; TRBD2 matches at 8 bases. CDR1 and CDR2 (germline): SGHAT, FQNNGV. The CDR3 is 14 residues long.

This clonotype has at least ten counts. The CDR3 DNA is TGTGCCAGCAGCTTAGAGGTTGGGCAGGCCTACAATGAGCAGTTCTTC. Translation: CASSLEVGQAYNEQFF. The rearrangement uses TRBV7-8 and TRBJ2-1, with D unresolved. Germline V gene lookup returns CDR1 SGHVS and CDR2 FQNEAQ. This CDR3 region has 16 residues. Deletions cut 1 base from V and 2 bases from J, with 12 bases between.